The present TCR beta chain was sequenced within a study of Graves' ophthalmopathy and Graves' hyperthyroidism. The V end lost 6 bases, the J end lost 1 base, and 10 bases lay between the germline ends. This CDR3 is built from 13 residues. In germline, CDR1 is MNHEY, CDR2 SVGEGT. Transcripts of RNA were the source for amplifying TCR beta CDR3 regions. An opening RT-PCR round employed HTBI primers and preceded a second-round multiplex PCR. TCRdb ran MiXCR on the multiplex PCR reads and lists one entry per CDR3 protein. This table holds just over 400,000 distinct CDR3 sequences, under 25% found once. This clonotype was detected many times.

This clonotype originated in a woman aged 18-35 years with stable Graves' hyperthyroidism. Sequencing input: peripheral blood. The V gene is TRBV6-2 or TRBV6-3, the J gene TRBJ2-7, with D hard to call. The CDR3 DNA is TGTGCCAGCAGGCCTGGGGTTTCCTACGAGCAGTACTTC. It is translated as CASRPGVSYEQYF.